Shown below are 21 T cell receptor beta chains from a single sample sequenced in a study of T cells in Graves' hyperthyroidism and ophthalmopathy. RNA transcripts gave rise to amplified TCR beta CDR3 regions. The HTBI primer set drove a first-round RT-PCR of the TCR CDR3. Using its own MiXCR run on the multiplex PCR reads, TCRdb lists one record per CDR3 protein. Here the sample spans approximately 49,000 distinct CDR3 sequences, roughly 51% being singletons. Material: peripheral blood or thyroid tissue (not recorded which). These receptor sequences come from a young man with Graves' hyperthyroidism.

V usage is TRBV19 and J usage is TRBJ1-5; D not resolved. This CDR3 region has 16 residues. Germline V CDR1 and CDR2: LNHDA, SQIVND (reference sequence). Deletions cut 3 bases from V and 0 bases from J, with 12 bases between. CDR3 sequence: CASSMNGIYSNQPQHF. DNA of the CDR3: TGTGCCAGTAGTATGAACGGAATCTATAGCAATCAGCCCCAGCATTTT.

This clonotype was seen at least ten times. The V and J genes are TRBV7-8 and TRBJ2-7; 7 positions match TRBD2. The CDR3 length is 21 residues. V gave up 5 bases and J gave up 2 bases; unmatched junction bases: 27. Germline V CDR1 and CDR2: SGHVS, FQNEAQ. This CDR3 reads CASSHLRAPTVPAGDTYEQYF. CDR3 DNA: TGTGCCAGCAGCCACTTAAGGGCCCCAACCGTCCCGGCGGGAGACACCTACGAGCAGTACTTC.

The rearrangement uses TRBV6-1 and TRBJ1-4; no firm D call. Trimming removed 10 bases at V and 7 bases at J, with 10 bases between. This CDR3 comprises 11 residues. Germline CDR1 is MNHNS and CDR2 is SASEGT. CDR3 residues: CATRWSEKLFF. The CDR3 DNA follows: TGTGCCACCAGGTGGAGTGAAAAACTGTTTTTT.

The chain's CDR3 is CSASGQALYGYTF. CDR3 bases: TGCAGTGCTAGTGGACAGGCACTCTATGGCTACACCTTC. This chain uses TRBV20-1 with TRBJ1-2; TRBD1 matches at 7 bases. Germline-derived CDR1 and CDR2 are DFQATT and SNEGSKA (reference sequence). V lost 3 bases and J lost 4; bases outside the gene matches: 5. The CDR3 is 13 amino acids.

This clonotype was seen once. V usage is TRBV7-6 and J usage is TRBJ2-7; TRBD1 aligns across 11 bases. Germline lookup yields CDR1 SGHVS and CDR2 FNYEAQ. The length of the CDR3 is 14 residues. Trimming removed 5 bases from V and 3 bases from J; junction bases left unmatched: 3. In DNA, the CDR3 is TGTGCCAGCAGCAAGGGACAGGGGGTCTACGAGCAGTACTTC. Residues: CASSKGQGVYEQYF.

There are many counts of this clonotype. This chain joins TRBV5-4 and TRBJ1-4, with D maybe TRBD1 (5 bases). In germline, CDR1 is SGHNT, CDR2 YYREEE (reference sequence). Deletions cut 2 bases from V and 8 bases from J, with 16 bases between. The CDR3 is 15 residues long. The CDR3 DNA follows: TGTGCCAGCAGCTTATCCCGGGCCCGGGGCGAAAAACTGTTTTTT. Its protein is CASSLSRARGEKLFF.

This clonotype is classed as medium-sized. The V and J genes are TRBV29-1 and TRBJ2-2; a weak D match, TRBD2 (5 bases). V lost 1 base and J 7 bases, leaving 7 bases between the germline ends. CDR1 is SQVTM, CDR2 ANQGSEA, per germline. CDR3 size: 12 residues. The DNA of the CDR3 is TGCAGCGTTGAAGGAGGGTTCGGGGAGCTGTTTTTT. This translates into CSVEGGFGELFF.

This clonotype showed up many times. DNA of the CDR3: TGTGCCAGCAGCTTCGGGTCTGGAAACACCATATATTTT. Protein sequence: CASSFGSGNTIYF. The rearrangement links TRBV7-2 to TRBJ1-3; D gene unclear. Per germline, CDR1 SGHTA and CDR2 FQGNSA. The CDR3 is 13 amino acids. V shed 3 bases and J shed 1 base, with 4 bases lying between them. The variable domain in full, with the rest retrieved from reference TRBV7-2 and TRBJ1-3, is GAGVSQSPSNKVTEKGKDVELRCDPISGHTALYWYRQSLGQGLEFLIYFQGNSAPDKSGLPSDRFSAERTGGSVSTLTIQRTQQEDSAVYLCASSFGSGNTIYFGEGSWLTVV.

The CDR3 bases are TGCAGCGTCGCCGGGACAAATGAAAAACTGTTTTTT. Translated: CSVAGTNEKLFF. The chain joins TRBV29-1 to TRBJ1-4, with D possibly matching TRBD1 (6 bases). The CDR3 sequence is 12 residues long. The ends were cut back, 6 bases at V and 5 bases at J, with 10 bases in the middle. Germline V gives CDR1 SQVTM, CDR2 ANQGSEA. Drawing the rest from reference TRBV29-1 and TRBJ1-4, the complete variable domain is SAVISQKPSRDICQRGTSLTIQCQVDSQVTMMFWYRQQPGQSLTLIATANQGSEATYESGFVIDKFPISRPNLTFSTLTVSNMSPEDSSIYLCSVAGTNEKLFFGSGTQLSVL.

This clonotype was seen ten or more times. This chain joins TRBV2 and TRBJ1-3; D gene ambiguous. The V end was cut by 8 bases, the J end by 4 bases, with 30 bases between. The germline V gene encodes CDR1 SNHLY and CDR2 FYNNEI. The CDR3 is made up of 19 amino acids. In DNA form, the CDR3 reads TGTGCCAGCTTCTTTGCGACTGGGGTAGGCCGGAACTTCGGAAACACCATATATTTT. Its translation is CASFFATGVGRNFGNTIYF.

A few counts support this clonotype. The chain's CDR3 is CSVGRPSTEAFF. The CDR3 DNA follows: TGCAGCGTGGGACGGCCGTCCACTGAAGCTTTCTTT. V gene TRBV29-1 combines with J gene TRBJ1-1; a possible D gene is TRBD1 (5 bases). The germline V and J ends were trimmed by 6 bases and 4 bases, with 12 bases remaining between them. The germline V gene encodes CDR1 SQVTM and CDR2 ANQGSEA. The CDR3 consists of 12 residues.

The table lists this clonotype with many counts. The chain is built from TRBV20-1 and TRBJ2-7, with 11 nucleotides matching TRBD1. J gave up 2 bases and V 3 bases, and 3 bases lay outside the gene matches. CDR3 length: 14 residues. Germline-derived CDR1 and CDR2 are DFQATT and SNEGSKA (reference sequence). The CDR3 protein is CSARKDRGPYEQYF. The CDR3 coding sequence is TGCAGTGCTAGGAAGGACAGGGGGCCCTACGAGCAGTACTTC.

This clonotype was found many times. The chain uses TRBV6-1 and TRBJ1-5; D is unresolved. The CDR3 is 14 residues long. Germline values: CDR1 MNHNS, CDR2 SASEGT. Trimming stripped 1 base from V and 0 bases from J, with 4 bases between. The CDR3 loop reads CASSEGYSNQPQHF. The DNA of the CDR3 is TGTGCCAGCAGTGAAGGGTATAGCAATCAGCCCCAGCATTTT.

The chain has TRBV7-9 and TRBJ2-5; 13 bases align to TRBD2. CDR1 SEHNR and CDR2 FQNEAQ come from the germline V gene (reference sequence). The CDR3 is made up of 16 amino acids. The J segment lost 5 bases and the V segment lost 4 bases, leaving 7 bases of the junction unmatched. This CDR3 reads CASSSGGTSGAETQYF. DNA of the CDR3: TGTGCCAGCAGCTCGGGAGGGACTAGCGGGGCGGAGACCCAGTACTTC.

This clonotype was picked up many times. The rearrangement links TRBV4-1 to TRBJ1-2; D ambiguous. Germline V lookup: CDR1 MGHRA, CDR2 YSYEKL. Trimming pared 1 base from V and 7 bases from J, leaving 10 bases between. The CDR3 runs to 13 residues. The CDR3 DNA reads TGCGCCAGCAGCCAAGCCTATCGCGGTGGCTACACCTTC. Protein product: CASSQAYRGGYTF.

This clonotype has ten or more counts. This rearrangement joins TRBV5-1 to TRBJ1-1, with 8 nucleotides matching TRBD1. This CDR3 is 14 amino acids long. Germline loops: CDR1 SGHRS, CDR2 YFSETQ. Unmatched junction bases numbered 4, after V lost 5 bases and J lost 1 base. The CDR3 loop reads CASRPGTGNTEAFF. For the CDR3, the DNA is TGCGCCAGCAGACCCGGGACAGGGAACACTGAAGCTTTCTTT.

The genes are TRBV7-6 and TRBJ2-7; 8 positions agree with TRBD2. V shed 4 bases, J shed 4 bases, and the junction held 12 bases outside the gene matches. The CDR3 is 16 amino acids. Germline CDR1 and CDR2: SGHVS and FNYEAQ. CDR3 in DNA: TGTGCCAGCAGCTACGCCGGGGGGGCGAACGTTTACGAGCAGTACTTC. It translates to CASSYAGGANVYEQYF.

Points on this clonotype: At one of its ends the junction is not consistent with the germline gene, which may arise from a read error. The chain recombines TRBV7-2 with TRBJ2-7; D perhaps matches TRBD1 (5 bases). CDR3 length equals 14 residues. CDR1 is SGHTA, CDR2 FQGNSA, per germline. CDR3 residues: CASSLRGRPYEQHF. The CDR3 DNA sequence: TGTGCCAGCAGCTTAAGGGGTCGCCCCTACGAGCAGCACTTC.

This clonotype is medium-sized (0.01 to 0.1%). The rearrangement links TRBV7-2 to TRBJ1-6; D remains unclear. The V end was cut by 1 base, the J end by 10 bases, with 8 bases between. This CDR3 contains 13 residues. The germline V gene has CDR1 SGHTA and CDR2 FQGNSA. CDR3 residues: CASSLGEGSPLHF. The CDR3, as DNA: TGTGCCAGCAGCTTAGGGGAGGGCTCACCCCTCCACTTT.

This clonotype came up a few times. The chain is built from TRBV25-1 and TRBJ1-6; D not resolved. The length of the CDR3 is 15 residues. CDR1 and CDR2 (germline): MGHDK, SYGVNS. The ends were cut back, 2 bases at V and 6 bases at J, with 11 bases in the middle. DNA for the CDR3: TGTGCCAGCAGTGAAAGGACGGCGAGTAATTCACCCCTCCACTTT. Its translation is CASSERTASNSPLHF.

Only one count was recorded for this clonotype. This chain uses TRBV7-6 with TRBJ1-1; no clear D. This CDR3 spans 14 amino acids. V was shortened by 2 bases and J by 8 bases, with 15 bases between the two germline ends. Germline CDR1 is SGHVS and CDR2 is FNYEAQ. CDR3 loop: CASSLIVSALEAFF. The CDR3 nucleotides read TGTGCCAGCAGCTTAATCGTTTCGGCCTTAGAAGCTTTCTTT.